One T cell receptor (beta chain) is described in this entry. Its matching antigen is unknown. The data were obtained in a study of shared clonotypes between healthy human individuals. Using immunoSEQ multiplex PCR, the repertoire was profiled, and TCRdb retains in-frame clones only, with some absent. The sample yields around 2,000,000 clones, roughly 96% seen once. V lost 3 bases and J lost 5, with 7 bases in between. Germline lookup yields CDR1 MGHRA and CDR2 YSYEKL. The CDR3 is made up of 13 amino acids. Overall study results and limits: Generation of non-shared clonotypes was less probable than generation of clonotypes shared by all four donors. The sharing of about 5.3% of naive CD4 clonotypes was seen across a handful of donors.

The study enrolled healthy HIV-negative adults without recent acute infections or vaccinations as donors. Each sample came from a Caucasian adult donor living in Nashville, Tennessee. The chain joins TRBV4-1 to TRBJ1-4, with D hard to call. The TCR was taken from a young man in good health. The specimen was naive CD4+ T cells sorted from blood. Described subset: CD45RA+ positively selected. In nucleotides, the CDR3 is TGCGCCAGCAGCCATCCAGTGAATGAAAAACTGTTTTTT. Its protein product is CASSHPVNEKLFF.